The T cell receptor beta chain under discussion was sequenced for a study of CD8 T cells in Susac syndrome. Study overall: When blood was drawn, the patients with Susac syndrome were therapy-naive, on corticosteroids, or on intravenous immunoglobulin alone.

Deletions cut 5 bases from V and 4 bases from J, with 9 bases between. The CDR3 is made up of 13 amino acids. Per germline, CDR1 SEHNR and CDR2 FQNEAQ (reference sequence). The study's findings and limits: Clonal expansion involving Susac CD8+ cells peaked in TEMRA cells and active patients.

When the RNA was reverse transcribed, random hexamers were used with an input of roughly 0.45 to 1 ug. MiXCR, run by TCRdb on the immunoSEQ multiplex PCR reads, gives a single entry per CDR3 protein. Here the sample spans about 130,000 distinct CDR3 sequences, more than 90% being singletons. Patients with Susac syndrome met diagnostic criteria defined recently for definite or probable disease. A remark on this clonotype: Its matching antigen is unknown.

Sequencing was carried out using CD8+ T cells from PBMCs. The receptor comes from a human donor with Susac syndrome. The chain carries TRBV7-9 and TRBJ1-5, with D hard to call. This CDR3 reads CASSPDGNQPQHF. The DNA for the CDR3 is TGTGCCAGCAGCCCAGACGGTAATCAGCCCCAGCATTTT.